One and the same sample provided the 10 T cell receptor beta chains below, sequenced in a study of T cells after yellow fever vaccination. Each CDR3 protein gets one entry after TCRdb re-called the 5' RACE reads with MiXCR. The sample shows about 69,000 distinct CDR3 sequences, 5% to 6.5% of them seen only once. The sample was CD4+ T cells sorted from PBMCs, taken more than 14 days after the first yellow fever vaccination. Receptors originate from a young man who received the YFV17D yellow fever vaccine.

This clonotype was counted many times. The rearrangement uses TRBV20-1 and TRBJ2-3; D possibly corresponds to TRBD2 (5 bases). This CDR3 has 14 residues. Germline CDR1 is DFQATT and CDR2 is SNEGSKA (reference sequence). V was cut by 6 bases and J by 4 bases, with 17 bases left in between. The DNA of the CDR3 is TGCAGTGCCCGTAAATCGGGGATGGCAGATACGCAGTATTTT. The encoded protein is CSARKSGMADTQYF.

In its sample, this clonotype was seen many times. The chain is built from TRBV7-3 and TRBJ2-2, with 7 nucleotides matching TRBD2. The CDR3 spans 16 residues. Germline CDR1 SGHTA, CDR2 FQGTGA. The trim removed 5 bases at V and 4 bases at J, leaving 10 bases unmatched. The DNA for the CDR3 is TGTGCCAGCAGCCCCCGGAGGGCGGGAGCCACCGGGGAGCTGTTTTTT. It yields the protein CASSPRRAGATGELFF.

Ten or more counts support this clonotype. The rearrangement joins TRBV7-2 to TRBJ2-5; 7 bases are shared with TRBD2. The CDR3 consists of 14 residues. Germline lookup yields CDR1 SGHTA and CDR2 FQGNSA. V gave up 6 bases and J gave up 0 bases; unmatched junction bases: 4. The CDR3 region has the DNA TGTGCCAGCAGACAAACTAGCGACCAAGAGACCCAGTACTTC. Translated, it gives CASRQTSDQETQYF.

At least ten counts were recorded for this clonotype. The CDR3 bases are TGCGCCAGCAGCCTGACTAGCGCTTCCCCCACAGATACGCAGTATTTT. Protein product: CASSLTSASPTDTQYF. The rearrangement uses TRBV4-1 and TRBJ2-3; the match to TRBD2 covers 8 bases. After removal of 4 bases from V and 2 bases from J, the junction contained 8 bases not matched to a gene. CDR1 is MGHRA and CDR2 is YSYEKL in the germline V gene. CDR3 length: 16 amino acids.

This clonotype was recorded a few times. DNA for the CDR3: TGCAGCGTACAACCGGGCACCACTAACTATGGCTACACCTTC. Encoded protein: CSVQPGTTNYGYTF. The rearrangement joins TRBV29-1 to TRBJ1-2; D gene ambiguous. Looked up from germline, CDR1 is SQVTM and CDR2 is ANQGSEA. CDR3 length equals 14 residues. V was shortened by 6 bases and J by 0 bases, with 14 bases between the two germline ends. Full variable domain (rest looked up from reference TRBV29-1 and TRBJ1-2): SAVISQKPSRDICQRGTSLTIQCQVDSQVTMMFWYRQQPGQSLTLIATANQGSEATYESGFVIDKFPISRPNLTFSTLTVSNMSPEDSSIYLCSVQPGTTNYGYTFGSGTRLTVV.

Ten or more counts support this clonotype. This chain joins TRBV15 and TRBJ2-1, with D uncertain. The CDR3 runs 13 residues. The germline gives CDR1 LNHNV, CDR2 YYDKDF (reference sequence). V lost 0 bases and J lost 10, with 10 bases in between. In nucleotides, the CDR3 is TGTGCCACCAGCAGAGATATCCTCAGGGAGCAGTTCTTC. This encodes CATSRDILREQFF.

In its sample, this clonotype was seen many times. CDR3: CASSLGTSGATDTQYF. CDR3 DNA: TGTGCCAGCAGTTTAGGGACTAGCGGGGCTACAGATACGCAGTATTTT. The chain uses TRBV12-3 or TRBV12-4 and TRBJ2-3, with 12 bases aligning to TRBD2. The CDR3 is 16 residues long. V lost 1 base to trimming and J lost 3 bases; unmatched junction nucleotides: 2.

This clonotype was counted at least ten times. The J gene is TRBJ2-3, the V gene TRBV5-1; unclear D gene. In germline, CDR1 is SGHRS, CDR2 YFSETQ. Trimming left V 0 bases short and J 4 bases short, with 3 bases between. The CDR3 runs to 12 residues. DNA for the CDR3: TGCGCCAGCAGCTTGGCCGCAGATACGCAGTATTTT. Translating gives CASSLAADTQYF.

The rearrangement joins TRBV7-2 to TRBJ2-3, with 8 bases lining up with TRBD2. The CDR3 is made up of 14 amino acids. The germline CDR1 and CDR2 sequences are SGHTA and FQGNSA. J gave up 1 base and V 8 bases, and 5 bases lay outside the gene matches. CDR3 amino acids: CASLKAGGTDTQYF. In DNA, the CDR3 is TGTGCCAGCTTAAAAGCGGGGGGCACAGATACGCAGTATTTT.

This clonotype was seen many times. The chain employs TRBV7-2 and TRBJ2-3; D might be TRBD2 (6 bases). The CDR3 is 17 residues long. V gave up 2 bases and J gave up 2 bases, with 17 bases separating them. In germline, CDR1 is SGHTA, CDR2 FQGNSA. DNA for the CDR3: TGTGCCAGCAGCTTATTAGGGCGGGGCGATATCACAGATACGCAGTATTTT. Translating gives CASSLLGRGDITDTQYF.